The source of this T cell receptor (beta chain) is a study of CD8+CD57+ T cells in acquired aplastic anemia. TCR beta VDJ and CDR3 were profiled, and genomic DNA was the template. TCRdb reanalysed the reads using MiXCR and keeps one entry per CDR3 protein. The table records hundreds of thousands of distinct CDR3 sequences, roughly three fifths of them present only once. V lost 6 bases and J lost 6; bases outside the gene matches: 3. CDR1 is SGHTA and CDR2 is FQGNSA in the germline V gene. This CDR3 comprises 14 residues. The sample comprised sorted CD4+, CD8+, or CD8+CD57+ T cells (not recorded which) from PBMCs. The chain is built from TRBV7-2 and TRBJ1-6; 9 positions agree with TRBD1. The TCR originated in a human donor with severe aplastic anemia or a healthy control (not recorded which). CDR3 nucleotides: TGTGCCAGCAGAGGGACAGGGACTAATTCACCCCTCCACTTT. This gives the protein CASRGTGTNSPLHF.